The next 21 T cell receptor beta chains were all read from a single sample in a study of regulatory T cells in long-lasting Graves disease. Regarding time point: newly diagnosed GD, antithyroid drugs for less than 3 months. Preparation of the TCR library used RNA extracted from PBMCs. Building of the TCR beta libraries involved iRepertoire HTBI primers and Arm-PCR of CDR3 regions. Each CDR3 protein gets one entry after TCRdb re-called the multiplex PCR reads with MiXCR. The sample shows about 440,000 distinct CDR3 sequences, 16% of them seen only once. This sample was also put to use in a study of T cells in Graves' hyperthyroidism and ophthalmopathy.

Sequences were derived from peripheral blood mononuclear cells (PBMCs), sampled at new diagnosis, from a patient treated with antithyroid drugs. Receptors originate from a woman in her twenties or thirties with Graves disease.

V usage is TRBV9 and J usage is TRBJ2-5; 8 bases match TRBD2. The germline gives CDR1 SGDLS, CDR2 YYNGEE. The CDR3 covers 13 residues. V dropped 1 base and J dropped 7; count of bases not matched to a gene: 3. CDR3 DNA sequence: TGTGCCAGCAGCGTACAGCTAGCGGGGACCCAGTACTTC. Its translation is CASSVQLAGTQYF.

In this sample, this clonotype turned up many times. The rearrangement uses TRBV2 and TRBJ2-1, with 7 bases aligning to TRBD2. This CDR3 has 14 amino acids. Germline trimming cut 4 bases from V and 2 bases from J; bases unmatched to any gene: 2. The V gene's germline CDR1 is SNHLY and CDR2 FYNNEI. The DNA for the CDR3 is TGTGCCAGCAGTGGGGGGACTACCTACAATGAGCAGTTCTTC. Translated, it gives CASSGGTTYNEQFF.

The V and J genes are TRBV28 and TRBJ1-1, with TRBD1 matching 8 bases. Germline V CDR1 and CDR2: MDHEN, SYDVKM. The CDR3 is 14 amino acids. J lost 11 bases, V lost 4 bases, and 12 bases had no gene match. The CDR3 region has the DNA TGTGCCAGCAGTTCCCTCCCCTCAGGGGGCTGGGCTTTCTTT. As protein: CASSSLPSGGWAFF. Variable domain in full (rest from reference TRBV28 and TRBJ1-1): DVKVTQSSRYLVKRTGEKVFLECVQDMDHENMFWYRQDPGLGLRLIYFSYDVKMKEKGDIPEGYSVSREKKERFSLILESASTNQTSMYLCASSSLPSGGWAFFGQGTRLTVV.

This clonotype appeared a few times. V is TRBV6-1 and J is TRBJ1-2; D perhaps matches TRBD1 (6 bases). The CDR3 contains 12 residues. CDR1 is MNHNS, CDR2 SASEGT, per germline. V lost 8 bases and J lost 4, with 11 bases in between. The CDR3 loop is CASWGTTYGYTF. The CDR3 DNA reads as TGTGCCAGCTGGGGGACAACCTATGGCTACACCTTC.

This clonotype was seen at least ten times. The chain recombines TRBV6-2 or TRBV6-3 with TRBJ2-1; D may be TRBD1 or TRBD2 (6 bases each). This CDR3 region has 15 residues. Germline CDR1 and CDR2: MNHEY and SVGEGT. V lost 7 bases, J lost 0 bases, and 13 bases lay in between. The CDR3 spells CASTEGGYSYNEQFF. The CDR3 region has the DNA TGTGCCAGCACCGAAGGGGGGTACTCCTACAATGAGCAGTTCTTC.

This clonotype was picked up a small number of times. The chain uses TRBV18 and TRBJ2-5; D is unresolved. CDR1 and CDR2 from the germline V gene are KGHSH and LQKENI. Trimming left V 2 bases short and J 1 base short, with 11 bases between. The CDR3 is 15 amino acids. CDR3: CASSPNSGVQETQYF. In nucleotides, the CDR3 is TGTGCCAGCTCACCAAATTCGGGCGTCCAAGAGACCCAGTACTTC. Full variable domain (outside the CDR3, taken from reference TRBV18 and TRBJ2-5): NAGVMQNPRHLVRRRGQEARLRCSPMKGHSHVYWYRQLPEEGLKFMVYLQKENIIDESGMPKERFSAEFPKEGPSILRIQQVVRGDSAAYFCASSPNSGVQETQYFGPGTRLLVL.

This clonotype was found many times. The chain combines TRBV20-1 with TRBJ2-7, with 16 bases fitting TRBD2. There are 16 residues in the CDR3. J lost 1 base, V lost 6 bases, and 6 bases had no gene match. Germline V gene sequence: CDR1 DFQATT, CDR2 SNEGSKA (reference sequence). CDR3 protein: CSAQGTSGRVSYEQYF. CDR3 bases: TGCAGTGCCCAAGGGACTAGCGGGAGGGTTTCCTACGAGCAGTACTTC.

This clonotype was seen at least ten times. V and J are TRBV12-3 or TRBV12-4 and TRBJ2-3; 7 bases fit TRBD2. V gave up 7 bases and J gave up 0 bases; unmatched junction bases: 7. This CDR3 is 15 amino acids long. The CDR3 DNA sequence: TGTGCCAGCACCCTCAACGGGAGGAGCACAGATACGCAGTATTTT. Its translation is CASTLNGRSTDTQYF.

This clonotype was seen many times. The CDR3 bases are TGTGCCAGCAGTTATCCCGGGACTAGCGGGGGCAATGAGCAGTTCTTC. Protein sequence: CASSYPGTSGGNEQFF. The chain recombines TRBV3-1 with TRBJ2-1, with TRBD2 matching 14 bases. The CDR3 runs 16 residues. Germline trimming cut 6 bases from V and 6 bases from J; bases unmatched to any gene: 7. Germline V gene sequence: CDR1 LGHDT, CDR2 YNNKEL (reference sequence).

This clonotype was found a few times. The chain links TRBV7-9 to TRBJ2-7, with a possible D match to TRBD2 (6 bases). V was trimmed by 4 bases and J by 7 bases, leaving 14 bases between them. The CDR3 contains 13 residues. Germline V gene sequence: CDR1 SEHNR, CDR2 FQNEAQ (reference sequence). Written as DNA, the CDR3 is TGTGCCAGCAGCTCAGACAGTGCGGGGGAGCAGTACTTC. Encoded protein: CASSSDSAGEQYF.

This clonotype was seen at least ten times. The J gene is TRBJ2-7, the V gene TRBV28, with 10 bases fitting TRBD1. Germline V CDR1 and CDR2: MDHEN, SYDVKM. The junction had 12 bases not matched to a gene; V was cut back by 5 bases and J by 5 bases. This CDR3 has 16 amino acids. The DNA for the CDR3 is TGTGCCAGCAGTGCCATCCCGGGACAGGGGAAGGACGAGCAGTACTTC. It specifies CASSAIPGQGKDEQYF.

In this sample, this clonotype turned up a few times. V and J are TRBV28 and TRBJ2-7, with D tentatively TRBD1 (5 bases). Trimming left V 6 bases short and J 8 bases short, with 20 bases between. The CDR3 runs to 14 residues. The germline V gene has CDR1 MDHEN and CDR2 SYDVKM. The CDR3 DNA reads TGTGCCAGCAGCCCCTCGGACACCCTTTTTCAGCAGTACTTC. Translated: CASSPSDTLFQQYF.

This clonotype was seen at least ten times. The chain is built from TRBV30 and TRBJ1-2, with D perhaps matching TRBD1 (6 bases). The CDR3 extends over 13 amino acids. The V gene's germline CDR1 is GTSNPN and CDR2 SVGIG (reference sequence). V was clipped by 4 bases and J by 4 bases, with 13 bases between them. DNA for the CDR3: TGTGCCTGGACGGCGGGACACCTCTATGGCTACACCTTC. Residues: CAWTAGHLYGYTF.

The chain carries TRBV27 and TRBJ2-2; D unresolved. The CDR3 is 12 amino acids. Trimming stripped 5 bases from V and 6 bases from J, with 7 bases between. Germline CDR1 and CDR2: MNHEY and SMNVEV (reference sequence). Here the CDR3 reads CASSGSAGELFF. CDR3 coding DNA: TGTGCCAGCAGTGGCAGCGCCGGGGAGCTGTTTTTT.

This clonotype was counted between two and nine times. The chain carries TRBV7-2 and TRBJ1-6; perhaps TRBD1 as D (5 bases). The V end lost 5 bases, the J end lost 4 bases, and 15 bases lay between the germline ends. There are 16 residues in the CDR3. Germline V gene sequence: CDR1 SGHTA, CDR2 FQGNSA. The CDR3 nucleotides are TGTGCCAGCAGCGCCCCGGGGGGTCTGTATAATTCACCCCTCCACTTT. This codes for CASSAPGGLYNSPLHF.

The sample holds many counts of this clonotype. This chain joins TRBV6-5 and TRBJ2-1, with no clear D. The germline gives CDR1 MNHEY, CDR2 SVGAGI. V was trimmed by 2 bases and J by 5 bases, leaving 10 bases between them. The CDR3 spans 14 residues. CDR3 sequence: CASSYRAPNNEQFF. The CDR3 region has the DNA TGTGCCAGCAGTTACCGGGCGCCAAACAATGAGCAGTTCTTC.

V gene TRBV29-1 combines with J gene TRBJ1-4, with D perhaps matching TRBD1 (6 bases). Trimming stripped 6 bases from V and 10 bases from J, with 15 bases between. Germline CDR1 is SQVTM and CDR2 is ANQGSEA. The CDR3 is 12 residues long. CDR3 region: CSVVTGIGKLFF. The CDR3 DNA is TGCAGCGTAGTCACAGGGATTGGAAAACTGTTTTTT.

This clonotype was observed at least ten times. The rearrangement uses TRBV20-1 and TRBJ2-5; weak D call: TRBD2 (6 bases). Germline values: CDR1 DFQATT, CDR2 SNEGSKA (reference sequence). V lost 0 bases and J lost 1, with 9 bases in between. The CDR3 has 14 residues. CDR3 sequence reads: CSARDLGGQETQYF. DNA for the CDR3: TGCAGTGCTAGAGATTTGGGGGGCCAAGAGACCCAGTACTTC.

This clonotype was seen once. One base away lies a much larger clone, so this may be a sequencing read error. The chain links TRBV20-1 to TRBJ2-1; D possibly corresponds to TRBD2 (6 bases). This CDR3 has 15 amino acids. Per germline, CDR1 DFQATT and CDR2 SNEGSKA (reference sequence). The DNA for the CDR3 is TGCAGTGCTAGAGTTTACGGGAGTGTGGGGAATGATCAGTTCTTC. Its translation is CSARVYGSVGNDQFF.

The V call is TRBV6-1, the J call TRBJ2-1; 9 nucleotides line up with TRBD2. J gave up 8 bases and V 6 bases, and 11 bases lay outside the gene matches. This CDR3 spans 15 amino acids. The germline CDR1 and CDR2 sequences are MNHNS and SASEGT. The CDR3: CASSYEREVFYEQFF. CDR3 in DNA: TGTGCCAGCAGCTATGAGCGGGAGGTCTTCTATGAGCAGTTCTTC.

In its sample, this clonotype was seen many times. CDR3 nucleotides: TGTGCCAGCAGTCTGACAGTGGGAAGAGGTATCCGACAAGAGACCCAGTACTTC. Translated: CASSLTVGRGIRQETQYF. The chain has TRBV28 and TRBJ2-5, with D perhaps TRBD1 (5 bases). CDR3 size: 18 residues. Trimming took off 5 bases at V and 2 bases at J, with 24 bases between the two ends. Per germline, CDR1 MDHEN and CDR2 SYDVKM.